The rows below give T cell receptor beta chains drawn from one sample of a study of shared clonotypes between healthy human individuals. The assay was immunoSEQ multiplex PCR, and TCRdb's table has in-frame clones only and misses some. The sample records approximately 940,000 clones, 76% being singletons. The sequenced sample consisted of memory CD4+ T cells sorted from blood. These receptors all come from a man aged 18-30 years in good health. Both conserved end residues are part of each CDR3. D genes are given only for firm matches. Not all rows give a size; the values are once, few, many and, for expanded clones, a class.

clone_size: many; d_call: TRBD1; j_call: TRBJ1-1; v_call: TRBV4-2; cdr3_nt: TGTGCCAGCGGAGGACAGGCCATGAACACTGAAGCTTTCTTT; cdr3_aa: CASGGQAMNTEAFF
clone_size: -; d_call: -; j_call: TRBJ2-1; v_call: TRBV9; cdr3_nt: TGTGCCAGCAGCGTAGGGGTTAACAATGAGCAGTTCTTC; cdr3_aa: CASSVGVNNEQFF
clone_size: -; d_call: TRBD1; j_call: TRBJ1-1; v_call: TRBV18; cdr3_nt: TGTGCCAGCTCGCAGGGACAGGGTTCGGTCACTGAAGCTTTCTTT; cdr3_aa: CASSQGQGSVTEAFF
clone_size: -; d_call: TRBD2; j_call: TRBJ2-3; v_call: TRBV7-2; cdr3_nt: TGTGCCAGCAGCTTCTCTAGCGGTGTGAATTCGGATACGCAGTATTTT; cdr3_aa: CASSFSSGVNSDTQYF
clone_size: -; d_call: TRBD1; j_call: TRBJ2-5; v_call: TRBV18; cdr3_nt: TGTGCCAGCTCCCGGACAGGGGAGGAGACCCAGTACTTC; cdr3_aa: CASSRTGEETQYF
clone_size: -; d_call: TRBD1; j_call: TRBJ1-1; v_call: TRBV7-9; cdr3_nt: TGTGCCAGCAGCCGAAGGGGACAGGTGGAATCGGCTTTCTTT; cdr3_aa: CASSRRGQVESAFF
clone_size: few; d_call: -; j_call: TRBJ2-7; v_call: TRBV9; cdr3_nt: TGTGCCAGCAGCGCGACCTACGACTTGGAGCAGTACTTC; cdr3_aa: CASSATYDLEQYF
clone_size: -; d_call: -; j_call: TRBJ2-1; v_call: TRBV11-3; cdr3_nt: TGTGCCAGCAGCTTAGATGGGGGGCCCGGCGGGAGTTCTTACGAGCAGTTCTTC; cdr3_aa: CASSLDGGPGGSSYEQFF
clone_size: -; d_call: -; j_call: TRBJ2-3; v_call: TRBV30; cdr3_nt: TGTGCCTGGAAACGATTTAGCACAGATACGCAGTATTTT; cdr3_aa: CAWKRFSTDTQYF
clone_size: -; d_call: TRBD1; j_call: TRBJ1-1; v_call: TRBV2; cdr3_nt: TGTGCCAGCAGCTCCGGGACAGGGACCACTGAAGCTTTCTTT; cdr3_aa: CASSSGTGTTEAFF
clone_size: -; d_call: -; j_call: TRBJ2-7; v_call: TRBV19; cdr3_nt: TGTGCCAGTAGTATTGGTCAGGGCGACTCTAGCTTC; cdr3_aa: CASSIGQGDSSF
clone_size: once; d_call: -; j_call: TRBJ2-1; v_call: TRBV5-1; cdr3_nt: TGCGCCAGCAGCCGTGGGCAGAACTCCTACAATGAGCAGTTCTTC; cdr3_aa: CASSRGQNSYNEQFF
clone_size: -; d_call: -; j_call: TRBJ1-5; v_call: TRBV5-3; cdr3_nt: TGTGCCAGAAGCCCCAGTAGGTTGGGTCAGCCCCAGCATTTT; cdr3_aa: CARSPSRLGQPQHF
clone_size: -; d_call: TRBD2; j_call: TRBJ2-3; v_call: TRBV30; cdr3_nt: TGTGCCTGGACACAGCGGGAGAGGGATACGCAGTATTTT; cdr3_aa: CAWTQRERDTQYF
clone_size: -; d_call: -; j_call: TRBJ1-3; v_call: TRBV10-3; cdr3_nt: TGTGCCATCAGTGGGTTCTCTGGAAACACCATATATTTT; cdr3_aa: CAISGFSGNTIYF
clone_size: -; d_call: -; j_call: TRBJ2-2; v_call: TRBV5-1; cdr3_nt: TGCGCCAGCACCCGGGGCGGTGACACCGGGGAGCTGTTTTTT; cdr3_aa: CASTRGGDTGELFF
clone_size: -; d_call: -; j_call: TRBJ1-5; v_call: TRBV10-2; cdr3_nt: TGCGCCACCCGGGACACTAGCAATCAGCCCCAGCATTTT; cdr3_aa: CATRDTSNQPQHF
clone_size: -; d_call: TRBD1; j_call: TRBJ1-2; v_call: TRBV28; cdr3_nt: TGTGCCAGCAGTGGGACAGTTCCGCCCTATGGCTACACCTTC; cdr3_aa: CASSGTVPPYGYTF
clone_size: -; d_call: -; j_call: TRBJ1-6; v_call: TRBV5-3; cdr3_nt: TGTGCCAGAAGCCGGGCTGGGCACCACACCAATAATTCACCCCTCCACTTT; cdr3_aa: CARSRAGHHTNNSPLHF
clone_size: few; d_call: -; j_call: TRBJ2-5; v_call: TRBV2; cdr3_nt: TGTGCCAGCAGATTGCGTCAGGGGGAGACCCAGTACTTC; cdr3_aa: CASRLRQGETQYF
clone_size: few; d_call: -; j_call: TRBJ2-1; v_call: TRBV7-2; cdr3_nt: TGTGCCAGCAGCTTAAAGGGGTGGGGTTCCTACAATGAGCAGTTCTTC; cdr3_aa: CASSLKGWGSYNEQFF
clone_size: -; d_call: -; j_call: TRBJ2-7; v_call: TRBV5-8; cdr3_nt: TGTGCCAGCAGCAGCTACCTACAGGTCTCAGGACGACCTTACGAGCAGTACTTC; cdr3_aa: CASSSYLQVSGRPYEQYF
clone_size: -; d_call: -; j_call: TRBJ2-3; v_call: TRBV10-3; cdr3_nt: TGTGCCATCAGTGAGAGGGGTAGCGCAGCTAGCACAGATACGCAGTATTTT; cdr3_aa: CAISERGSAASTDTQYF
clone_size: -; d_call: -; j_call: TRBJ1-3; v_call: TRBV18; cdr3_nt: TGTGCCAGCTCACCGATGACTTTCCGAGTCTCTGGAAACACCATATATTTT; cdr3_aa: CASSPMTFRVSGNTIYF